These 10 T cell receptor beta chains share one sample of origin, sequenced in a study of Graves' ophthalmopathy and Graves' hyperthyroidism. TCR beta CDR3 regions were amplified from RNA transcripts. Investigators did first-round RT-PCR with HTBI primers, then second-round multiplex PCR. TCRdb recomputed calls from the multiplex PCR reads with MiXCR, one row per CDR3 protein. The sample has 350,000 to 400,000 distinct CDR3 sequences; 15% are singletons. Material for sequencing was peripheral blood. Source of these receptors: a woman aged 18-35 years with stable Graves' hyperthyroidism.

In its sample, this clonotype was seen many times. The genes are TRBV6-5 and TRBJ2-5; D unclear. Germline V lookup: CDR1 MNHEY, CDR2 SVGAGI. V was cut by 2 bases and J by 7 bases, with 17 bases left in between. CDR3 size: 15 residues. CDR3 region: CASSYDARQFGTQYF. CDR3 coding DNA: TGTGCCAGCAGTTACGACGCCCGTCAGTTTGGGACCCAGTACTTC.

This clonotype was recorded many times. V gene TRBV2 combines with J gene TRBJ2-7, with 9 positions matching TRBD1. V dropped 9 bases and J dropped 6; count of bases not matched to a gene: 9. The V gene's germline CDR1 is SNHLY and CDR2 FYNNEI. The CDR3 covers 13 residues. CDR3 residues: CASNRDRDGEQYF. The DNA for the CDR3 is TGTGCCAGTAACCGGGACAGGGACGGCGAGCAGTACTTC.

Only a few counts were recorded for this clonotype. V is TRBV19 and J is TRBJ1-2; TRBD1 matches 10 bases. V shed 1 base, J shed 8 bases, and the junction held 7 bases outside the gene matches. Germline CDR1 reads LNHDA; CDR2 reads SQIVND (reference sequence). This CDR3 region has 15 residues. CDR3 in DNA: TGTGCCAGTAGTATAGGCCATGACAGGGGGCTCGGCTACACCTTC. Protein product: CASSIGHDRGLGYTF.

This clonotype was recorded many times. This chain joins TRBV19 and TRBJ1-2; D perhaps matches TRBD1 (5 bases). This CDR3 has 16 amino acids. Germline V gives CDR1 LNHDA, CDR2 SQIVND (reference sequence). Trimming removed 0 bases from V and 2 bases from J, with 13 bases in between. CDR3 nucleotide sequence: TGTGCCAGTAGTATAGACCCCGCTGGGACCAACTATGGCTACACCTTC. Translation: CASSIDPAGTNYGYTF.

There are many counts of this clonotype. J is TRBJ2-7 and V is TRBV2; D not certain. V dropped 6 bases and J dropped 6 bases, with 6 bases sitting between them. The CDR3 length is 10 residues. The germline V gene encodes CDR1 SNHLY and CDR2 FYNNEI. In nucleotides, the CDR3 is TGTGCCAGCAGCTTAGGCGAGCAGTACTTC. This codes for CASSLGEQYF.

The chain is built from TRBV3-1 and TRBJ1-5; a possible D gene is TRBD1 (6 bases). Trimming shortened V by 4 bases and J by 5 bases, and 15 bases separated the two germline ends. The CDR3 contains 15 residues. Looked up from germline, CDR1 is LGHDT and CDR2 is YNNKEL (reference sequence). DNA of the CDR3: TGTGCCAGCAGCCCCGGACAGAAGGTGGATCAGCCCCAGCATTTT. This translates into CASSPGQKVDQPQHF.

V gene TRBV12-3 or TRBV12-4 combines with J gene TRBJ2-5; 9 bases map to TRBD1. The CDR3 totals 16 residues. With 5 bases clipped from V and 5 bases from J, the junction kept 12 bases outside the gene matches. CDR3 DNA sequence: TGTGCCAGCAGTACCCCCGGGACAGGGAGAGTGGAGACCCAGTACTTC. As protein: CASSTPGTGRVETQYF.

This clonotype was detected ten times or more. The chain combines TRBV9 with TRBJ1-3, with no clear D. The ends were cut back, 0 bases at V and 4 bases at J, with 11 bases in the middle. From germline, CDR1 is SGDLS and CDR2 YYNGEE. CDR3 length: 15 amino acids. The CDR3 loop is CASSVEPVRGNTIYF. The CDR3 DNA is TGTGCCAGCAGCGTAGAACCAGTGCGAGGAAACACCATATATTTT. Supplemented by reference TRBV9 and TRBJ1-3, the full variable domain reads DSGVTQTPKHLITATGQRVTLRCSPRSGDLSVYWYQQSLDQGLQFLIQYYNGEERAKGNILERFSAQQFPDLHSELNLSSLELGDSALYFCASSVEPVRGNTIYFGEGSWLTVV.

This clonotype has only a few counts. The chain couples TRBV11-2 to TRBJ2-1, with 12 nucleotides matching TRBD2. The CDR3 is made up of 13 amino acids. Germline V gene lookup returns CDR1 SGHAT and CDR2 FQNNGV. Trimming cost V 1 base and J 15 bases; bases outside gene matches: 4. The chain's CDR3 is CASSLATSGGRFF. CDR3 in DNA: TGTGCCAGCAGCTTAGCCACTAGCGGGGGGAGGTTCTTC.

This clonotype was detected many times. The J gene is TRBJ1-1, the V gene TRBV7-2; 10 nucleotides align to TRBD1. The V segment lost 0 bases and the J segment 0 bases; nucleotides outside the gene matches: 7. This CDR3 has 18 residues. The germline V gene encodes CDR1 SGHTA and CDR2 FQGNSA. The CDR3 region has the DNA TGTGCCAGCAGCTTAGCCGGGACAGGGGAGTATTTGAACACTGAAGCTTTCTTT. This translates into CASSLAGTGEYLNTEAFF.